A selection of T cell receptor beta chains follows, all from one sample in a study of regulatory dendritic cells for organ transplantation. The repertoire was sequenced with immunoSEQ multiplex PCR; TCRdb's copy has only in-frame clones and lacks some. The sample consists of about 29,000 clones, about 75% of them appearing once. The specimen sequenced was memory CD4+ T cells from blood. All receptors come from a human donor in good health. Both conserved end residues are part of each CDR3. The D gene is left open where the match is weak. Some rows mark clone size as missing; the rest say once, few, many or name a class of expanded clone.

d_gene,abundance,j_gene,v_gene,CDR3aa,CDR3nt
.,.,TRBJ1-2,TRBV7-9,CASSLAGIYGYTF,TGTGCCAGCAGCTTAGCGGGGATCTATGGCTACACCTTC
TRBD1,.,TRBJ2-5,TRBV6-4,CASSEGTGGAETQYF,TGTGCCAGCAGTGAAGGGACAGGGGGCGCTGAGACCCAGTACTTC
.,.,TRBJ2-2,TRBV7-9,CASSLGRLNTGELFF,TGTGCCAGCAGCTTAGGACGGCTGAACACCGGGGAGCTGTTTTTT
TRBD2,.,TRBJ2-5,TRBV9,CASSVVGSGSQETQYF,TGTGCCAGCAGCGTAGTTGGTAGCGGGAGCCAAGAGACCCAGTACTTC
TRBD1,.,TRBJ1-2,TRBV19,CASSPPSGQKVYYGYTF,TGTGCCAGTAGTCCCCCCTCGGGACAGAAAGTTTACTATGGCTACACCTTC
.,.,TRBJ1-4,TRBV6-1,CASQLQGRANEKLFF,TGTGCCAGCCAACTACAGGGCCGGGCTAATGAAAAACTGTTTTTT
TRBD2,.,TRBJ2-3,TRBV19,CASMVRGGTDTQYF,TGTGCCAGTATGGTCCGGGGGGGCACAGATACGCAGTATTTT
.,.,TRBJ2-7,TRBV28,CASTPLGSSYEQYF,TGTGCCAGCACCCCCTTGGGCAGCTCCTACGAGCAGTACTTC
TRBD1,.,TRBJ1-2,TRBV7-3,CASSSTRDRGYGYTF,TGTGCCAGCAGCTCCACCCGGGACAGGGGCTATGGCTACACCTTC
.,.,TRBJ2-1,TRBV6-9,CASRQKWTGAVLSPFNEQFF,TGTGCCAGCAGACAAAAATGGACCGGGGCGGTCCTCTCCCCTTTCAATGAGCAGTTCTTC
TRBD2,.,TRBJ2-1,TRBV18,CASSAARGGGGSYNEQFF,TGTGCCAGCTCAGCGGCCCGGGGGGGCGGGGGTTCCTACAATGAGCAGTTCTTC
TRBD1,.,TRBJ2-5,TRBV27,CASTRQGGETQYF,TGTGCCAGCACGCGACAGGGCGGGGAGACCCAGTACTTC
.,once,TRBJ2-1,TRBV9,CASSVASSPYNEQFF,TGTGCCAGCAGCGTAGCTTCTAGTCCCTACAATGAGCAGTTCTTC
TRBD1,.,TRBJ1-2,TRBV5-4,CASSRTGTDGYTF,TGTGCCAGCAGCCGGACAGGGACGGATGGCTACACCTTC
.,.,TRBJ2-7,TRBV11-2,CASSLEWTRPLF,TGTGCCAGCAGCTTAGAGTGGACCCGTCCCCTCTTC